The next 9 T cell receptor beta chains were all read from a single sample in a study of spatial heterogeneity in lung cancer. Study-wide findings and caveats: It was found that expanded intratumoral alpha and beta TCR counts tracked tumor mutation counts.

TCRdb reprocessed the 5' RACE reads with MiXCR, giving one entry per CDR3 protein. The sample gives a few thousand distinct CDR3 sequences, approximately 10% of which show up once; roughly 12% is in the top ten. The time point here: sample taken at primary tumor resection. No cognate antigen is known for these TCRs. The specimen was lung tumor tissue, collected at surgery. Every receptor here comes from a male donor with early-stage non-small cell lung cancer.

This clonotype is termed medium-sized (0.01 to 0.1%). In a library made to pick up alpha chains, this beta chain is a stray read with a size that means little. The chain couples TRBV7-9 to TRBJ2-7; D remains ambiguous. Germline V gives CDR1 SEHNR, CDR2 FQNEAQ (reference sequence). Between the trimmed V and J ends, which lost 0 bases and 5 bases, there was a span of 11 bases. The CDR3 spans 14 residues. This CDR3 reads CASSLAQVRDEQYF. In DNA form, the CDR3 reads TGTGCCAGCAGCTTAGCCCAAGTCAGAGACGAGCAGTACTTC. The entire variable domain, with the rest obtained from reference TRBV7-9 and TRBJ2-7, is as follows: DTGVSQNPRHKITKRGQNVTFRCDPISEHNRLYWYRQTLGQGPEFLTYFQNEAQLEKSRLLSDRFSAERPKGSFSTLEIQRTEQGDSAMYLCASSLAQVRDEQYFGPGTRLTVT.

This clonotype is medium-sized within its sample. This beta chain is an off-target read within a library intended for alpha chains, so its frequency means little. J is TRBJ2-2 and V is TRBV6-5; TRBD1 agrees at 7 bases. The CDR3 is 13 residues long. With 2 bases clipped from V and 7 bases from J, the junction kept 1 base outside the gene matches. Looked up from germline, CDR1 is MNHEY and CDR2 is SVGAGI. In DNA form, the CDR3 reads TGTGCCAGCAGTTACACAGGGGACGGGGAGCTGTTTTTT. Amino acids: CASSYTGDGELFF.

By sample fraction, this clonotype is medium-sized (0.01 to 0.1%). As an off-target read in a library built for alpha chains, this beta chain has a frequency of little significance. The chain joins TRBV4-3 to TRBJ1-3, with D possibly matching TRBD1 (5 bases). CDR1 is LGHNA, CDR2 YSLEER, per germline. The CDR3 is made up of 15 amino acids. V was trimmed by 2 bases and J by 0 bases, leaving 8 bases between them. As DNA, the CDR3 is TGCGCCAGCAGCCAACAGGGCCTCTCTGGAAACACCATATATTTT. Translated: CASSQQGLSGNTIYF.

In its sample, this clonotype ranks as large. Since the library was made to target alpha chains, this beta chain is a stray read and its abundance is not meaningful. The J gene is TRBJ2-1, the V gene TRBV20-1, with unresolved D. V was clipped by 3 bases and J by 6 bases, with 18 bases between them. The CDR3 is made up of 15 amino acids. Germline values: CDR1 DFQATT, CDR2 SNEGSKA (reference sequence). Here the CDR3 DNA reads TGCAGTGCTAGTATCGGCGGACGGAGTGTCAATGAGCAGTTCTTC. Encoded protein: CSASIGGRSVNEQFF.

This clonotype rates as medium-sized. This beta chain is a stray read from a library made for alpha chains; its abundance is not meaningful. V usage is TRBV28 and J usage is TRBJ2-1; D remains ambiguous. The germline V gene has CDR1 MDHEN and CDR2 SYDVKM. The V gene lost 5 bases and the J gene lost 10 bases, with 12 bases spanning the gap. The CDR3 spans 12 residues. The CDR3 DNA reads TGTGCCAGCAGTGCCTCGTCCTTGGAGCAGTTCTTC. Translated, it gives CASSASSLEQFF.

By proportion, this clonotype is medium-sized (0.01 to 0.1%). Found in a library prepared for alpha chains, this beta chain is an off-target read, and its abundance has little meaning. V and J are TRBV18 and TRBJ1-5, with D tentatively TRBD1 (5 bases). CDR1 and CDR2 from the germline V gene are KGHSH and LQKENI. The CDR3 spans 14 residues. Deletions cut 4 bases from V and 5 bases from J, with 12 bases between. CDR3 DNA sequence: TGTGCCAGCTCACTGGGGGGGAAGGATCAGCCCCAGCATTTT. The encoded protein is CASSLGGKDQPQHF.

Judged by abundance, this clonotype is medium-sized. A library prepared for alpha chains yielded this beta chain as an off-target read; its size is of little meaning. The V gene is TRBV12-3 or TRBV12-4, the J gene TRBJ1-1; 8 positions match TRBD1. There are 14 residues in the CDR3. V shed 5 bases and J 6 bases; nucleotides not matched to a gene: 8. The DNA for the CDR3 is TGTGCCAGCAGTCTACATACAGGGGGTCCTGAAGCTTTCTTT. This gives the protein CASSLHTGGPEAFF.

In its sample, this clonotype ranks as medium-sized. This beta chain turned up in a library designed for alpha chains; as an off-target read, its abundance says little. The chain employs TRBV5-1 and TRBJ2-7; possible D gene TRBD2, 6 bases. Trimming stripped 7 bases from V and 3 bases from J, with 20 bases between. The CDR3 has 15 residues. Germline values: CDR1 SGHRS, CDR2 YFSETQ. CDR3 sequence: CASGDRERGIYEQYF. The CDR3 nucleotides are TGCGCCAGCGGGGACCGGGAGCGAGGAATCTACGAGCAGTACTTC.

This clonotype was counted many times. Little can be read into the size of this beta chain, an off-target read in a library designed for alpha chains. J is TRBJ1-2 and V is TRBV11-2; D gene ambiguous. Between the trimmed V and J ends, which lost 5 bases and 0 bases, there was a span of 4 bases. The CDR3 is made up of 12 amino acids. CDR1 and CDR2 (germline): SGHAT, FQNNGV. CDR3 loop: CASSSSNYGYTF. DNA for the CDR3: TGTGCCAGCAGCAGCTCTAACTATGGCTACACCTTC. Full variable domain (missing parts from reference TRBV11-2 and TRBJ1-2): EAGVAQSPRYKIIEKRQSVAFWCNPISGHATLYWYQQILGQGPKLLIQFQNNGVVDDSQLPKDRFSAERLKGVDSTLKIQPAKLEDSAVYLCASSSSNYGYTFGSGTRLTVV.